Shown below are 30 T cell receptor beta chains from a single sample sequenced in a study of beta chain features in type 1 diabetes. Notes on the study in general: TCRB CDR3s from Type 1 diabetes patients were moderately but significantly shorter in all four CD4+ subsets.

Sequenced material consisted of expressed TCRB transcripts (all of the isolated RNA was reverse transcribed). Using immunoSEQ multiplex PCR, the repertoire was profiled, and TCRdb retains in-frame clones only, with some absent. This sample has more than 20,000 clones; 49% occur once, and the top ten carry more than 0.3%. Antigens for these TCRs are unknown. What was sequenced was stem cell memory CD4+ T cells from blood. The receptors were gathered from a man aged 25-40 years with type 1 diabetes.

This clone was seen only a few times. The V and J genes are TRBV9 and TRBJ2-5; 8 nucleotides match TRBD2. The CDR3 spans 13 residues. The junction had 0 bases not matched to a gene; V was cut back by 0 bases and J by 5 bases. From germline, CDR1 is SGDLS and CDR2 YYNGEE. In nucleotides, the CDR3 is TGTGCCAGCAGCGTAGCGGGGGGGGAGACCCAGTACTTC. Its translation is CASSVAGGETQYF. The full variable domain, completed using reference TRBV9 and TRBJ2-5, is DSGVTQTPKHLITATGQRVTLRCSPRSGDLSVYWYQQSLDQGLQFLIQYYNGEERAKGNILERFSAQQFPDLHSELNLSSLELGDSALYFCASSVAGGETQYFGPGTRLLVL.

This clone was recorded a few times. V gene TRBV7-9 combines with J gene TRBJ2-5; the D is unclear. V lost 1 base and J 5 bases, leaving 5 bases between the germline ends. The CDR3 loop spans 12 amino acids. Germline V CDR1 and CDR2: SEHNR, FQNEAQ (reference sequence). The CDR3 loop reads CASSLVAETQYF. Written as DNA, the CDR3 is TGTGCCAGCAGCTTAGTGGCCGAGACCCAGTACTTC.

This clone appeared a few times. The V call is TRBV11-2, the J call TRBJ2-5; D might be TRBD2 (7 bases). Germline V gene sequence: CDR1 SGHAT, CDR2 FQNNGV. CDR3 size: 16 residues. V was trimmed by 1 base and J by 1 base, leaving 13 bases between them. The CDR3: CASSLAGGVLQETQYF. The DNA for the CDR3 is TGTGCCAGCAGCTTAGCGGGGGGCGTACTCCAAGAGACCCAGTACTTC.

V usage is TRBV27 and J usage is TRBJ1-5, with 9 bases lining up with TRBD1. CDR1 is MNHEY and CDR2 is SMNVEV in the germline V gene (reference sequence). This CDR3 is 15 amino acids long. V gave up 3 bases and J gave up 6 bases; unmatched junction bases: 6. CDR3 DNA sequence: TGTGCCAGCAGTTTCCAACAGGGGGCGGGTCAGCCCCAGCATTTT. Its translation: CASSFQQGAGQPQHF.

This chain uses TRBV5-4 with TRBJ2-1, with 7 bases fitting TRBD2. The CDR3 contains 16 residues. Germline V gene data show CDR1 as SGHNT and CDR2 as YYREEE (reference sequence). The trim removed 0 bases at V and 2 bases at J, leaving 5 bases unmatched. Here the CDR3 DNA reads TGTGCCAGCAGCTTGGGGGGGGGATCCGCCTACAATGAGCAGTTCTTC. Protein product: CASSLGGGSAYNEQFF.

This clone was picked up one time. V and J are TRBV6-4 and TRBJ2-3; 9 positions agree with TRBD1. This CDR3 region has 16 residues. The V segment lost 3 bases and the J segment 6 bases; nucleotides outside the gene matches: 10. CDR1 and CDR2 (germline): MRHNA, SNTAGT. The CDR3 spells CASSDLQGAPMDTQYF. DNA of the CDR3: TGTGCCAGCAGTGATCTACAGGGGGCCCCAATGGATACGCAGTATTTT.

In this sample, this clone turned up a few times. The V and J genes are TRBV5-5 and TRBJ2-1; 8 positions match TRBD1. The germline gives CDR1 SGHKS, CDR2 YYEKEE (reference sequence). Losses at the gene ends were 5 bases for V and 7 bases for J; bases not matched to a gene: 14. This CDR3 spans 16 amino acids. CDR3 in DNA: TGTGCCAGCAGTTTGACCGGGACAGGTGGGAGGAATGAGCAGTTCTTC. Amino acid sequence: CASSLTGTGGRNEQFF.

This clone was seen more than once but under ten times. This chain joins TRBV29-1 and TRBJ2-1; 7 bases are shared with TRBD2. The germline CDR1 and CDR2 sequences are SQVTM and ANQGSEA. This CDR3 has 15 residues. V gave up 4 bases and J gave up 0 bases; unmatched junction bases: 6. The CDR3 DNA reads TGCAGCGTTGTAGTCGGGGGGAGCTCCTACAATGAGCAGTTCTTC. Translated: CSVVVGGSSYNEQFF.

The chain links TRBV7-2 to TRBJ1-1; D remains ambiguous. CDR3 length: 13 residues. Germline V lookup: CDR1 SGHTA, CDR2 FQGNSA. V was cut by 8 bases and J by 1 base, with 11 bases left in between. CDR3 coding DNA: TGTGCCAGCGCGCTCCAACCGAACACTGAAGCTTTCTTT. It is translated as CASALQPNTEAFF.

This clone was seen only a few times. The chain couples TRBV23-1 to TRBJ2-2, with TRBD1 matching over 7 bases. TRBV23-1 is noted as an ORF with a role that remains uncertain. The CDR3 spans 15 residues. V gave up 3 bases and J gave up 1 base; unmatched junction bases: 2. CDR3 nucleotide sequence: TGCGCCAGCAGTCACCGGGACAGGAACACCGGGGAGCTGTTTTTT. Translating gives CASSHRDRNTGELFF.

This clone showed up just a few times. V and J are TRBV2 and TRBJ2-1; D gene ambiguous. There are 14 residues in the CDR3. The germline CDR1 and CDR2 sequences are SNHLY and FYNNEI. V dropped 2 bases and J dropped 8 bases, with 13 bases sitting between them. The CDR3 region is CASSESVLKHEQFF. CDR3 nucleotides: TGTGCCAGCAGTGAATCGGTGCTGAAACATGAGCAGTTCTTC.

The chain uses TRBV27 and TRBJ2-5; a possible D gene is TRBD1 (5 bases). Trimming pared 0 bases from V and 7 bases from J, leaving 15 bases between. Germline lookup yields CDR1 MNHEY and CDR2 SMNVEV (reference sequence). This CDR3 spans 15 amino acids. The CDR3 here is CASSLSGQGKGTQYF. The CDR3 bases are TGTGCCAGCAGTTTATCGGGGCAGGGAAAAGGGACCCAGTACTTC.

The gene calls are TRBV11-2 and TRBJ2-7, with TRBD1 identical over 9 bases. CDR3 length: 15 residues. Trimming at V came to 3 bases and at J to 4 bases, leaving 7 bases not matched to a gene. In germline, CDR1 is SGHAT, CDR2 FQNNGV. The CDR3 sequence is CASSFNRGPSYEQYF. As DNA, the CDR3 is TGTGCCAGCAGCTTTAACAGGGGGCCGTCGTACGAGCAGTACTTC.

This clone was seen a few times. The chain uses TRBV9 and TRBJ2-7; TRBD1 aligns across 7 bases. The CDR3 is made up of 15 amino acids. The germline CDR1 and CDR2 sequences are SGDLS and YYNGEE. V shed 0 bases, J shed 4 bases, and the junction held 7 bases outside the gene matches. DNA for the CDR3: TGTGCCAGCAGCGTAGCTCCTGGGGACAGTTACGAGCAGTACTTC. This sequence encodes CASSVAPGDSYEQYF.

The rearrangement uses TRBV28 and TRBJ2-3; D unclear. This CDR3 has 16 residues. Between the trimmed V and J ends, which lost 1 base and 1 base, there was a span of 12 bases. Germline V lookup: CDR1 MDHEN, CDR2 SYDVKM. The CDR3 DNA is TGTGCCAGCAGTTTATCATTGGCCCAGGGCACAGATACGCAGTATTTT. Its protein product is CASSLSLAQGTDTQYF.

The chain carries TRBV12-5 and TRBJ2-3, with no clear D. Germline loops: CDR1 LGHNT, CDR2 FRNRAP. Trimming shortened V by 1 base and J by 2 bases, and 7 bases separated the two germline ends. This CDR3 has 14 amino acids. CDR3 coding DNA: TGTGCTAGTGGTTTGGACCCAGTCACAGATACGCAGTATTTT. It yields the protein CASGLDPVTDTQYF.

This clone was counted between two and nine times. The J gene is TRBJ2-2, the V gene TRBV11-2; a weak D match, TRBD1 (6 bases). V gave up 1 base and J gave up 3 bases, with 9 bases separating them. This CDR3 comprises 15 residues. Germline assignment: CDR1 SGHAT and CDR2 FQNNGV. CDR3 DNA: TGTGCCAGCAGCTTAGTGGGGGCGCACACCGGGGAGCTGTTTTTT. Translation gives CASSLVGAHTGELFF.

This rearrangement joins TRBV7-8 to TRBJ2-3, with 12 bases matching TRBD2. Trimming took 3 bases from V and 3 from J; bases not matched to a gene: 4. The CDR3 has 16 amino acids. Germline V lookup: CDR1 SGHVS, CDR2 FQNEAQ. As DNA, the CDR3 is TGTGCCAGCAGCTTTTCTAGCGGGAGGGGAACAGATACGCAGTATTTT. This translates into CASSFSSGRGTDTQYF.

This clone has a handful of counts. The genes are TRBV19 and TRBJ2-1; D may be TRBD1 (5 bases). The CDR3 contains 16 residues. Looked up from germline, CDR1 is LNHDA and CDR2 is SQIVND (reference sequence). V was clipped by 1 base and J by 2 bases, with 12 bases between them. CDR3 amino acids: CASSIGVTVTYNEQFF. The CDR3 region has the DNA TGTGCCAGTAGTATAGGGGTGACAGTCACCTACAATGAGCAGTTCTTC.

The genes are TRBV11-2 and TRBJ1-1; no clear D gene. V lost 1 base and J 2 bases, leaving 5 bases between the germline ends. This CDR3 is 13 amino acids long. Germline CDR1 is SGHAT and CDR2 is FQNNGV. CDR3 sequence: CASSLGRNTEAFF. The CDR3 region has the DNA TGTGCCAGCAGCTTAGGCAGAAACACTGAAGCTTTCTTT.

This clone showed up just a few times. This chain connects TRBV6-6 to TRBJ1-5; D remains ambiguous. Per the germline V gene, CDR1 is MNHNY and CDR2 is SVGAGI (reference sequence). The V gene lost 6 bases and the J gene lost 0 bases, with 12 bases spanning the gap. There are 15 residues in the CDR3. The CDR3 region has the DNA TGTGCCAGCAGAACGGGGAGATATAGCAATCAGCCCCAGCATTTT. This gives the protein CASRTGRYSNQPQHF.

The genes are TRBV7-9 and TRBJ2-7, with 9 bases matching TRBD2. CDR3 length: 14 amino acids. Losses at the gene ends were 10 bases for V and 4 bases for J; bases not matched to a gene: 11. Germline V CDR1 and CDR2: SEHNR, FQNEAQ (reference sequence). The CDR3 nucleotides read TGTGCCACCAATAAAATAGCGGGAGCTTACGAGCAGTACTTC. Protein: CATNKIAGAYEQYF. Based on the CDR3 plus reference TRBV7-9 and TRBJ2-7, the full variable domain is DTGVSQNPRHKITKRGQNVTFRCDPISEHNRLYWYRQTLGQGPEFLTYFQNEAQLEKSRLLSDRFSAERPKGSFSTLEIQRTEQGDSAMYLCATNKIAGAYEQYFGPGTRLTVT.

The V and J genes are TRBV7-9 and TRBJ1-2, with 7 bases identical to TRBD1. This CDR3 contains 15 residues. The V segment lost 3 bases and the J segment 4 bases; nucleotides outside the gene matches: 8. Germline values: CDR1 SEHNR, CDR2 FQNEAQ (reference sequence). CDR3 bases: TGTGCCAGCAGCTTTCTACCGGGACAGACCTATGGCTACACCTTC. Protein: CASSFLPGQTYGYTF. Full variable domain (remainder filled in from reference TRBV7-9 and TRBJ1-2): DTGVSQNPRHKITKRGQNVTFRCDPISEHNRLYWYRQTLGQGPEFLTYFQNEAQLEKSRLLSDRFSAERPKGSFSTLEIQRTEQGDSAMYLCASSFLPGQTYGYTFGSGTRLTVV.

The CDR3: CASRELAGGPADTQYF. Written as DNA, the CDR3 is TGTGCCAGCAGAGAACTAGCGGGAGGGCCGGCAGATACGCAGTATTTT. The gene calls are TRBV6-1 and TRBJ2-3; 13 bases align to TRBD2. This CDR3 spans 16 amino acids. The junction had 7 bases not matched to a gene; V was cut back by 6 bases and J by 4 bases. Per germline, CDR1 MNHNS and CDR2 SASEGT.

The rearrangement links TRBV5-1 to TRBJ1-2; 9 bases are shared with TRBD1. This CDR3 is built from 15 residues. The V segment lost 2 bases and the J segment 4 bases; nucleotides outside the gene matches: 6. The germline V gene encodes CDR1 SGHRS and CDR2 YFSETQ. The CDR3 region has the DNA TGCGCCAGCAGCTTAACCGGGACAGGGATCTATGGCTACACCTTC. This translates into CASSLTGTGIYGYTF. The whole variable domain, remainder taken from reference TRBV5-1 and TRBJ1-2, is KAGVTQTPRYLIKTRGQQVTLSCSPISGHRSVSWYQQTPGQGLQFLFEYFSETQRNKGNFPGRFSGRQFSNSRSEMNVSTLELGDSALYLCASSLTGTGIYGYTFGSGTRLTVV.

Only a few counts were recorded for this clone. The chain is built from TRBV10-3 and TRBJ2-1; 9 positions match TRBD2. CDR1 and CDR2 (germline): ENHRY, SYGVKD. V lost 3 bases and J lost 5; bases outside the gene matches: 11. The CDR3 runs to 17 residues. The CDR3 DNA reads TGTGCCATCAGTGATATTCAGGGACTAGCCCGACACAATGAGCAGTTCTTC. This encodes CAISDIQGLARHNEQFF.

This chain uses TRBV4-2 with TRBJ2-7; TRBD2 matches at 7 bases. Germline values: CDR1 LGHNA, CDR2 YNFKEQ. V was clipped by 0 bases and J by 3 bases; unmatched bases: 5. The CDR3 runs to 15 residues. CDR3 DNA sequence: TGTGCCAGCAGCCAAGAATCTAGCGGATTCTACGAGCAGTACTTC. Encoded protein: CASSQESSGFYEQYF.

V gene TRBV19 combines with J gene TRBJ2-2; weak D call: TRBD2 (5 bases). The CDR3 length is 15 residues. With 3 bases removed from V and 0 bases from J, the gap between germline ends came to 8 bases. In germline, CDR1 is LNHDA, CDR2 SQIVND (reference sequence). The CDR3 DNA follows: TGTGCCAGTAGTATCCTACTAGCGAACACCGGGGAGCTGTTTTTT. Protein: CASSILLANTGELFF. The full variable domain, with the rest looked up from reference TRBV19 and TRBJ2-2, is DGGITQSPKYLFRKEGQNVTLSCEQNLNHDAMYWYRQDPGQGLRLIYYSQIVNDFQKGDIAEGYSVSREKKESFPLTVTSAQKNPTAFYLCASSILLANTGELFFGEGSRLTVL.

The V call is TRBV6-5, the J call TRBJ1-4; TRBD1 aligns across 11 bases. V was clipped by 6 bases and J by 7 bases; unmatched bases: 4. The germline gives CDR1 MNHEY, CDR2 SVGAGI. CDR3 size: 14 residues. In DNA form, the CDR3 reads TGTGCCAGCAGCCAGGACAGGGGGCGTGAAAAACTGTTTTTT. Amino acid sequence: CASSQDRGREKLFF.

CDR3 in amino acids: CASSRRLAASTDTQYF. The CDR3 DNA sequence: TGTGCCAGCAGCCGAAGACTAGCAGCTAGCACAGATACGCAGTATTTT. The rearrangement links TRBV7-9 to TRBJ2-3, with 7 bases fitting TRBD2. This CDR3 region has 16 residues. V lost 5 bases and J lost 0; bases outside the gene matches: 8. CDR1 is SEHNR, CDR2 FQNEAQ, per germline (reference sequence).